This T cell receptor beta chain came from a study of tumor-infiltrating lymphocytes in primary liver carcinoma. Study details: Subjects consisted of male and female patients aged 30 to 69 years.

Worth noting for this clonotype: One end of the junction fails to match germline, which may point to a read error.

From germline, CDR1 is SGHAT and CDR2 FQNNGV. This CDR3 is 15 amino acids long. Co-extracting RNA and DNA was done with roughly 17-34 mg of unsorted bulk tissue as input. The study enrolled treatment-naive patients with chronic HBV infection. The template, approximately 500 ng total RNA, yielded TCR beta cDNA made with a constant-region primer. It was through three nested multiplex PCR rounds of slightly modified ARM-PCR that TCR beta libraries arose. TRBV1-TRBV30 forward primers paired with a C-beta reverse primer drove the first two PCR rounds, about 10 cycles each. TCRdb itself ran the multiplex PCR reads through MiXCR, one entry per CDR3 protein. The sample consists of some 100,000 distinct CDR3 sequences, about 67% of them appearing once.

The chain joins TRBV11-2 to TRBJ2-1, with a possible D match to TRBD2 (6 bases). The last part of the DNA fits TRBJ2-7 better; the J call may be wrong. What was sequenced was liver tumor tissue from sampling region 2. Subset given: tumor region T2, inferior pole. This receptor was identified in an older woman with primary liver carcinoma and hepatitis B virus infection. The CDR3 is CANSVRRDSYNEQYF. The DNA of the CDR3 is TGTGCCAACAGCGTACGGAGGGACTCCTACAATGAGCAGTACTTC.